What follows are 18 T cell receptor beta chains derived from one specimen sequenced in a study of CD8 T cells in Susac syndrome. The authors reverse transcribed roughly 0.5 to 1 ug RNA with random hexamers. Via MiXCR, TCRdb re-called the immunoSEQ multiplex PCR reads, giving one row per CDR3 protein. Of about 80,000 distinct CDR3 sequences listed, roughly 96% are singletons. The source material was CD8+ T cells from PBMCs. These receptors originate from a human donor with Susac syndrome.

This chain uses TRBV7-9 with TRBJ1-1, with 8 bases lining up with TRBD1. The trim removed 1 base at V and 11 bases at J, leaving 6 bases unmatched. The CDR3 contains 13 residues. CDR1 and CDR2 from the germline V gene are SEHNR and FQNEAQ (reference sequence). CDR3 sequence: CASSLDQGADAFF. As DNA, the CDR3 is TGTGCCAGCAGCTTAGATCAGGGGGCGGATGCTTTCTTT.

The V call is TRBV6-2 or TRBV6-3, the J call TRBJ2-7; unclear D gene. Trimming left V 0 bases short and J 6 bases short, with 15 bases between. The CDR3 has 15 amino acids. Germline V gene data show CDR1 as MNHEY and CDR2 as SVGEGT. The DNA of the CDR3 is TGTGCCAGCAGTTACTCCCAGGTCCCCCTACGCGAGCAGTACTTC. It translates to CASSYSQVPLREQYF.

V gene TRBV24-1 combines with J gene TRBJ2-2; TRBD2 matches at 14 bases. Germline V CDR1 and CDR2: KGHDR, SFDVKD. The CDR3 sequence is 16 residues long. The V gene end was trimmed by 7 bases and the J gene end by 3 bases; junction bases not matched to a gene: 3. In DNA form, the CDR3 reads TGTGCCACCAGGGGGACTAGCGGGAGACACACCGGGGAGCTGTTTTTT. Translating it yields CATRGTSGRHTGELFF.

The chain carries TRBV9 and TRBJ2-1, with a tentative D call TRBD2 (6 bases). Germline V CDR1 and CDR2: SGDLS, YYNGEE. V lost 0 bases, J lost 0 bases, and 13 bases lay in between. This CDR3 contains 17 residues. The CDR3 sequence is CASSVGSSGLSYNEQFF. The CDR3 nucleotides are TGTGCCAGCAGCGTAGGTAGTAGCGGTCTCTCCTACAATGAGCAGTTCTTC.

This chain uses TRBV20-1 with TRBJ2-1; perhaps TRBD2 as D (6 bases). This CDR3 has 16 residues. The V gene's germline CDR1 is DFQATT and CDR2 SNEGSKA (reference sequence). The V gene lost 6 bases and the J gene lost 4 bases, with 22 bases spanning the gap. CDR3 residues: CSAPTGLEALYNEQFF. The CDR3, as DNA: TGCAGTGCCCCAACGGGACTTGAAGCTTTGTACAATGAGCAGTTCTTC.

V and J are TRBV15 and TRBJ2-5; a possible D gene is TRBD1 (5 bases). In germline, CDR1 is LNHNV, CDR2 YYDKDF (reference sequence). The V end lost 3 bases, the J end lost 7 bases, and 9 bases lay between the germline ends. The CDR3 length is 12 residues. The CDR3 DNA is TGTGCCACCAGCAGTGATGGGGCGACCCAGTACTTC. Translated: CATSSDGATQYF.

This chain joins TRBV4-3 and TRBJ2-3; TRBD1 might be the D (6 bases). Trimming pared 2 bases from V and 6 bases from J, leaving 12 bases between. Germline V gene data show CDR1 as LGHNA and CDR2 as YSLEER. CDR3 size: 14 residues. The CDR3 DNA reads as TGCGCCAGCAGCCAAACCGGGACACCTGATACGCAGTATTTT. Amino acids: CASSQTGTPDTQYF.

The chain uses TRBV15 and TRBJ2-1; unclear D gene. Trimming took 1 base from V and 6 from J, leaving 4 bases between them. This CDR3 comprises 12 residues. The germline CDR1 and CDR2 sequences are LNHNV and YYDKDF (reference sequence). The CDR3 loop reads CATSRGSNEQFF. CDR3 in DNA: TGTGCCACCAGCAGAGGCTCCAATGAGCAGTTCTTC.

The chain carries TRBV19 and TRBJ2-7; D possibly matches TRBD1 or TRBD2 (5 bases each). Germline V gene sequence: CDR1 LNHDA, CDR2 SQIVND (reference sequence). There are 14 residues in the CDR3. Trimming took off 5 bases at V and 1 base at J, with 12 bases between the two ends. CDR3 amino acids: CASSQGDGSYEQYF. In DNA form, the CDR3 reads TGTGCCAGTAGTCAAGGGGACGGATCCTACGAGCAGTACTTC.

This chain uses TRBV30 with TRBJ1-1; D perhaps matches TRBD1 (6 bases). Looked up from germline, CDR1 is GTSNPN and CDR2 is SVGIG (reference sequence). This CDR3 contains 13 residues. The ends were cut back, 4 bases at V and 2 bases at J, with 11 bases in the middle. In DNA form, the CDR3 reads TGTGCCTGGAAGACAGGAGTTAACACTGAAGCTTTCTTT. Residues: CAWKTGVNTEAFF.

This chain uses TRBV11-3 with TRBJ2-3; D tentatively fits TRBD1 or TRBD2 (5 bases each). Trimming cost V 4 bases and J 2 bases, with 7 bases left between them. The CDR3 is made up of 13 amino acids. CDR1 and CDR2 (germline): SGHNT, YENEEA. For the CDR3, the DNA is TGTGCCAGCAGCTCCGGGACCACAGATACGCAGTATTTT. It specifies CASSSGTTDTQYF.

CDR3 region: CSVEDPGNTIYF. The CDR3 nucleotides read TGCAGCGTTGAAGATCCGGGAAACACCATATATTTT. The V call is TRBV29-1, the J call TRBJ1-3; D is undetermined. This CDR3 comprises 12 residues. Germline V CDR1 and CDR2: SQVTM, ANQGSEA. Trimming pared 0 bases from V and 4 bases from J, leaving 4 bases between.

This chain links TRBV28 with TRBJ2-1; the match to TRBD2 covers 10 bases. The V gene's germline CDR1 is MDHEN and CDR2 SYDVKM. The CDR3 is made up of 14 amino acids. Germline trimming cut 6 bases from V and 6 bases from J; bases unmatched to any gene: 5. The chain's CDR3 is CASRARTSGNEQFF. CDR3 DNA sequence: TGTGCCAGCAGGGCCCGGACTAGCGGCAATGAGCAGTTCTTC.

The V gene is TRBV27, the J gene TRBJ2-1; 11 bases map to TRBD2. CDR3 length: 16 amino acids. Germline trimming cut 0 bases from V and 2 bases from J; bases unmatched to any gene: 0. Germline CDR1 MNHEY, CDR2 SMNVEV (reference sequence). Here the CDR3 reads CASSLSSGGAYNEQFF. Written as DNA, the CDR3 is TGTGCCAGCAGTTTATCTAGCGGGGGGGCCTACAATGAGCAGTTCTTC.

The V and J genes are TRBV5-4 and TRBJ2-1, with 7 bases matching TRBD2. The V gene's germline CDR1 is SGHNT and CDR2 YYREEE (reference sequence). V lost 0 bases to trimming and J lost 0 bases; unmatched junction nucleotides: 0. This CDR3 spans 15 amino acids. The CDR3 DNA is TGTGCCAGCAGCTTGGGCGGGAGCTCCTACAATGAGCAGTTCTTC. Its translation is CASSLGGSSYNEQFF. The complete variable domain, with remaining parts taken from reference TRBV5-4 and TRBJ2-1, reads ETGVTQSPTHLIKTRGQQVTLRCSSQSGHNTVSWYQQALGQGPQFIFQYYREEENGRGNFPPRFSGLQFPNYSSELNVNALELDDSALYLCASSLGGSSYNEQFFGPGTRLTVL.

The V gene is TRBV4-1, the J gene TRBJ1-1; no definite D call. The V gene lost 2 bases and the J gene lost 0 bases, with 7 bases spanning the gap. Germline-derived CDR1 and CDR2 are MGHRA and YSYEKL. The CDR3 length is 14 residues. CDR3 in amino acids: CASSQTELNTEAFF. DNA for the CDR3: TGCGCCAGCAGCCAAACCGAGTTGAACACTGAAGCTTTCTTT.

V usage is TRBV29-1 and J usage is TRBJ2-2; 8 positions agree with TRBD2. Trimming cost V 5 bases and J 5 bases; bases outside gene matches: 19. This CDR3 spans 18 amino acids. The germline gives CDR1 SQVTM, CDR2 ANQGSEA. This CDR3 is CSVSPAGGLLDATGELFF. Here the CDR3 DNA reads TGCAGCGTTTCACCGGCGGGAGGTCTGCTTGATGCAACCGGGGAGCTGTTTTTT.

The V call is TRBV20-1, the J call TRBJ1-5; D remains unclear. Germline assignment: CDR1 DFQATT and CDR2 SNEGSKA (reference sequence). The V and J ends lost 6 bases and 0 bases respectively, with 9 bases between them. The length of the CDR3 is 13 residues. This CDR3 is CSASRVSNQPQHF. CDR3 coding DNA: TGCAGTGCCTCACGGGTTAGCAATCAGCCCCAGCATTTT.